The 18 T cell receptor beta chains below all came from one sample that was sequenced in a study of T cell repertoires in cytomegalovirus infection. For these TCRs, the target antigens are not known. TCRdb redid the calling of the reads with MiXCR, one entry per CDR3 protein. This table has about 770,000 distinct CDR3 sequences, roughly 29% appearing once. The sample here was cultured CD8+ T cells from PBMCs, taken from culture after CMV antigen stimulation. The source of these receptors is a human donor in good health (CMV status not recorded). Some clones in this sample may be carry-over from other donors' samples.

This clonotype appeared many times. This chain uses TRBV7-6 with TRBJ2-5; D is perhaps TRBD2 (6 bases). This CDR3 spans 15 amino acids. The germline V and J ends were trimmed by 0 bases and 4 bases, with 12 bases remaining between them. CDR1 is SGHVS and CDR2 is FNYEAQ in the germline V gene. In DNA, the CDR3 is TGTGCCAGCAGCTTAGCTCGCGGGAAGATAGAGACCCAGTACTTC. Translating gives CASSLARGKIETQYF.

The J gene is TRBJ1-2, the V gene TRBV7-9; D is uncertain. The V end lost 6 bases, the J end lost 4 bases, and 12 bases lay between the germline ends. The CDR3 has 13 residues. Looked up from germline, CDR1 is SEHNR and CDR2 is FQNEAQ (reference sequence). CDR3 in DNA: TGTGCCAGCAGGTCTTCCCGCCTCTATGGCTACACCTTC. Its protein is CASRSSRLYGYTF.

This clonotype was seen at least ten times. This chain joins TRBV7-8 and TRBJ1-1, with D unclear. CDR1 is SGHVS, CDR2 FQNEAQ, per germline. The CDR3 runs to 14 residues. Trimming removed 5 bases at V and 7 bases at J, with 17 bases between. Written as DNA, the CDR3 is TGTGCCAGCAGCCTTTCTCGTTCTTCGAGTGAAGCTTTCTTT. Translating gives CASSLSRSSSEAFF. The full variable domain, its missing parts supplied by reference TRBV7-8 and TRBJ1-1, is GAGVSQSPRYKVAKRGQDVALRCDPISGHVSLFWYQQALGQGPEFLTYFQNEAQLDKSGLPSDRFFAERPEGSVSTLKIQRTQQEDSAVYLCASSLSRSSSEAFFGQGTRLTVV.

Only a few counts were recorded for this clonotype. The rearrangement uses TRBV5-6 and TRBJ2-1, with 9 bases identical to TRBD1. V gave up 3 bases and J gave up 2 bases; unmatched junction bases: 3. The V gene's germline CDR1 is SGHDT and CDR2 YYEEEE. The CDR3 has 15 amino acids. The CDR3 spells CASSYGQGPYNEQFF. The CDR3 DNA sequence: TGTGCCAGCAGCTACGGACAGGGGCCCTACAATGAGCAGTTCTTC.

The chain recombines TRBV28 with TRBJ1-5; TRBD1 agrees at 7 bases. Germline CDR1 MDHEN, CDR2 SYDVKM. V gave up 7 bases and J gave up 0 bases; unmatched junction bases: 9. The CDR3 sequence is 16 residues long. The chain's CDR3 is CASNHRGPYSNQPQHF. The CDR3 DNA sequence: TGTGCCAGCAATCACAGGGGCCCTTATAGCAATCAGCCCCAGCATTTT.

The rearrangement joins TRBV19 to TRBJ1-2; possible D gene TRBD1, 5 bases. Trimming removed 8 bases at V and 4 bases at J, with 11 bases between. Germline loops: CDR1 LNHDA, CDR2 SQIVND (reference sequence). The CDR3 extends over 12 amino acids. The CDR3 DNA is TGTGCCAGTTCTGACAGAATCTATGGCTACACCTTC. This sequence encodes CASSDRIYGYTF.

The chain is built from TRBV4-1 and TRBJ2-1, with a weak D call TRBD2 (5 bases). V dropped 1 base and J dropped 8 bases, with 12 bases sitting between them. This CDR3 has 14 amino acids. From germline, CDR1 is MGHRA and CDR2 YSYEKL. CDR3 sequence (DNA): TGCGCCAGCAGCCAAGGCACGGGGTCGGATGAGCAGTTCTTC. Protein product: CASSQGTGSDEQFF.

This clonotype was counted a few times. The genes are TRBV10-3 and TRBJ2-1, with 10 bases lining up with TRBD2. Germline CDR1 is ENHRY and CDR2 is SYGVKD. The length of the CDR3 is 15 residues. The ends lost 6 bases at V and 8 bases at J; junction bases unmatched: 10. The CDR3 reads CAISGAGGPLYEQFF. CDR3 in DNA: TGTGCCATCAGCGGAGCGGGGGGGCCCCTCTATGAGCAGTTCTTC.

The rearrangement joins TRBV5-3 to TRBJ2-6; D is possibly TRBD1 (6 bases). TRBV5-3 is sorted into the ORF group, with uncertain function. This CDR3 spans 18 amino acids. The V gene lost 8 bases and the J gene lost 1 base, with 22 bases spanning the gap. CDR3 in amino acids: CASSRKLGGMSGANVLTF. CDR3 nucleotides: TGTGCCAGCAGCCGGAAGCTTGGGGGCATGTCTGGGGCCAACGTCCTGACTTTC.

This chain links TRBV12-3 or TRBV12-4 with TRBJ1-2; a weak D match, TRBD1 (5 bases). This CDR3 is 11 amino acids long. The chain's CDR3 is CAHDSQGGYTF. CDR3 sequence (DNA): TGTGCTCATGACTCCCAGGGCGGCTACACCTTC.

The chain has TRBV20-1 and TRBJ1-5, with D perhaps matching TRBD1 (5 bases). Trimming shortened V by 6 bases and J by 8 bases, and 20 bases separated the two germline ends. The germline CDR1 and CDR2 sequences are DFQATT and SNEGSKA (reference sequence). The CDR3 runs to 14 residues. The CDR3 sequence is CSARAEGAKEPQHF. CDR3 nucleotide sequence: TGCAGTGCCCGTGCGGAAGGGGCAAAGGAGCCCCAGCATTTT.

The chain carries TRBV7-6 and TRBJ1-4; the D gene is possibly TRBD1 (5 bases). Per germline, CDR1 SGHVS and CDR2 FNYEAQ. This CDR3 is 17 amino acids long. Trimming left V 3 bases short and J 2 bases short, with 16 bases between. The CDR3 DNA reads TGTGCCAGCAGCTTGAGGGGCGACCCTCCCACTAATGAAAAACTGTTTTTT. Amino acids: CASSLRGDPPTNEKLFF.

The chain joins TRBV4-1 to TRBJ2-3; D may be TRBD1 (6 bases). The CDR3 sequence is 19 residues long. Germline values: CDR1 MGHRA, CDR2 YSYEKL. V was cut by 5 bases and J by 2 bases, with 26 bases left in between. The CDR3 reads CASSGNPDQGNVVTDTQYF. The CDR3 DNA follows: TGCGCCAGCAGCGGGAACCCCGATCAGGGGAACGTAGTCACAGATACGCAGTATTTT.

This chain uses TRBV7-6 with TRBJ1-1; D unclear. CDR3 size: 15 residues. Trimming stripped 4 bases from V and 3 bases from J, with 15 bases between. The V gene's germline CDR1 is SGHVS and CDR2 FNYEAQ. The CDR3 spells CASSWWEGWDTEAFF. DNA for the CDR3: TGTGCCAGCAGCTGGTGGGAGGGATGGGACACTGAAGCTTTCTTT.

The chain has TRBV6-8 and TRBJ2-7, with a possible D match to TRBD2 (5 bases). CDR3 length: 14 amino acids. The V and J ends lost 5 bases and 1 base respectively, with 12 bases between them. Germline-derived CDR1 and CDR2 are MNHGY and SAAAGT. CDR3 sequence: CASSVLGLSYEQYF. DNA of the CDR3: TGTGCCAGCAGTGTCCTCGGACTTTCCTACGAGCAGTACTTC.

The CDR3 sequence is CASRAGISQPQHF. CDR3 sequence (DNA): TGCGCCAGCAGGGCAGGGATAAGCCAGCCCCAGCATTTT. This chain joins TRBV10-2 and TRBJ1-5; possibly TRBD1 for D (5 bases). The CDR3 length is 13 residues. Germline CDR1 WSHSY, CDR2 SAAADI. The V gene lost 6 bases and the J gene lost 7 bases, with 13 bases spanning the gap.

The V and J genes are TRBV4-1 and TRBJ2-1; TRBD1 might be the D (6 bases). With 3 bases removed from V and 7 bases from J, the gap between germline ends came to 13 bases. The germline V gene encodes CDR1 MGHRA and CDR2 YSYEKL. The length of the CDR3 is 14 residues. In nucleotides, the CDR3 is TGCGCCAGCAGCCAGACCTCACAGGGAAATGAGCAGTTCTTC. Amino acids: CASSQTSQGNEQFF.

The rearrangement links TRBV27 to TRBJ1-6; TRBD1 agrees at 7 bases. The CDR3 runs 14 residues. Germline lookup yields CDR1 MNHEY and CDR2 SMNVEV (reference sequence). V shed 6 bases and J 10 bases; nucleotides not matched to a gene: 9. The CDR3 sequence: CASRPGQRLSPLHF. The DNA for the CDR3 is TGTGCCAGCAGACCGGGACAGAGGTTGTCACCCCTCCACTTT.